This TCR beta chain comes out of a study of neurological immune-mediated disorders. Study-wide context: Of the multiple sclerosis patients, around 35 in total, roughly 30 were relapsing-remitting and 3 were secondary progressive.

By 5'RACE with 10-nucleotide random UMIs, the cDNA was made. MiXCR was run by TCRdb on the 5' RACE reads, yielding one entry per CDR3 protein. The sample lists about 41,000 distinct CDR3 sequences, 2% to 3% occurring once. V shed 6 bases and J shed 0 bases, with 11 bases lying between them. CDR3 length: 15 residues. Relative to its sample, this clonotype is large (0.1 to 1%). Its antigen is not identified. Study-level points and caveats: Phylogenetic grouping assigned the repertoires of 18 of 34 multiple sclerosis patients to a single related-CDR3 cluster, representing a possible signature.

Unsorted libraries were generated from 2 million PBMCs. These cells had been stored in RNAlater at -80 C. This sequence was found in a man in his thirties or forties with multiple sclerosis. The chain combines TRBV12-3 or TRBV12-4 with TRBJ2-2; D might be TRBD1 (6 bases). The sequenced sample consisted of PBMCs. CDR3 nucleotides: TGTGCCAGCAGAGAGACAGGCTCGAACACCGGGGAGCTGTTTTTT. Its translation is CASRETGSNTGELFF.